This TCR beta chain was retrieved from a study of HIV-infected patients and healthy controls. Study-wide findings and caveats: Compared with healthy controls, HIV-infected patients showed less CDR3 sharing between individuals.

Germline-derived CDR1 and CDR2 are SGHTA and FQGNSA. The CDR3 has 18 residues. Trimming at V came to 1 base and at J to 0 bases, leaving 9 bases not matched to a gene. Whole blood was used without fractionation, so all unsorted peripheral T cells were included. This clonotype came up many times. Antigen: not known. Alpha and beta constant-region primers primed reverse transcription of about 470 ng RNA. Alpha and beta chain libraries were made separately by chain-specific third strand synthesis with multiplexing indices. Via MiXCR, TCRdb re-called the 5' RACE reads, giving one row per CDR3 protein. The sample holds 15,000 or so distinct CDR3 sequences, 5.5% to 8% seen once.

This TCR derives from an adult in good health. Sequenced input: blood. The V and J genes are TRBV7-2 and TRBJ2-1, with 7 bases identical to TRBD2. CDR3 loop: CASSLEWVGGVSYNEQFF. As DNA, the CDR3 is TGTGCCAGCAGCTTAGAGTGGGTGGGAGGGGTCTCCTACAATGAGCAGTTCTTC.